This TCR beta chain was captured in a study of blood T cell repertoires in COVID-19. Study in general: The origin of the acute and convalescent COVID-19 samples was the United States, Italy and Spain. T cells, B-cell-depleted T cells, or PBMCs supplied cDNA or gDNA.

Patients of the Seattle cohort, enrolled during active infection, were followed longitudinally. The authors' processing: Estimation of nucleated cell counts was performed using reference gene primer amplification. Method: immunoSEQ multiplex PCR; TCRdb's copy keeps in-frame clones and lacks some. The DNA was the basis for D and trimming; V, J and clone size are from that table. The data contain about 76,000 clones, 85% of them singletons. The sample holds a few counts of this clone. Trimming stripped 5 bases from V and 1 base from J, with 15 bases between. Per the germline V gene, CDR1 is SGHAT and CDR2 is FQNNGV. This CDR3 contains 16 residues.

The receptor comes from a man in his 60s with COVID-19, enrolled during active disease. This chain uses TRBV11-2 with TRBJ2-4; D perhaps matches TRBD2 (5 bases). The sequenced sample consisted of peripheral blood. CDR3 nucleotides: TGTGCCAGCAGCCCCTGGCTGGCGGGCGCCAAAAACATTCAGTACTTC. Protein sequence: CASSPWLAGAKNIQYF. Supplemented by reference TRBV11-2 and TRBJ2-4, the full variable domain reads EAGVAQSPRYKIIEKRQSVAFWCNPISGHATLYWYQQILGQGPKLLIQFQNNGVVDDSQLPKDRFSAERLKGVDSTLKIQPAKLEDSAVYLCASSPWLAGAKNIQYFGAGTRLSVL.